This T cell receptor (beta chain) was recorded in a study of blood T cell repertoires in COVID-19. The wider study: The United States, Italy and Spain were the sources of the acute and convalescent COVID-19 samples. Sample material is recorded as cDNA or gDNA derived from T cells, B-cell-depleted T cells, or PBMCs.

In the original analysis: Nucleated cell number was recorded as an estimate derived from reference gene primer amplification. Using immunoSEQ multiplex PCR, the repertoire was profiled, and TCRdb retains in-frame clones only, with some absent. The DNA was the basis for D and trimming; V, J and clone size are from that table. The sample records 85,000 to 100,000 clones, roughly nine tenths being singletons. The CDR3 has 18 residues. V was pared by 6 bases and J by 1 base, with 21 bases between. Germline CDR1 is KGHDR and CDR2 is SFDVKD. Sequenced material: peripheral blood. The receptor's source is a man in his fifties or sixties with acute or convalescent COVID-19. V usage is TRBV24-1 and J usage is TRBJ2-1, with a possible D match to TRBD2 (6 bases). The CDR3 loop reads CATSQPGPLGGSYNEQFF. CDR3 nucleotides: TGTGCCACCAGTCAACCGGGACCTTTGGGAGGATCCTACAATGAGCAGTTCTTC.